This T cell receptor (beta chain) was documented in a study of cytomegalovirus exposure and HLA in healthy donors. CDR1 SGHNT and CDR2 YYREEE come from the germline V gene (reference sequence). The CDR3 has 15 residues. V gave up 4 bases and J gave up 1 base, with 12 bases separating them. As concerns this clone: Antigen: not known.

Study outcomes and limitations: Accurate HLA-A and HLA-B prediction from TCR beta sequences was reported for most subjects.

Primers for the PCR totalled 60 Vbeta and 13 Jbeta. Repertoires were generated with immunoSEQ multiplex PCR, while TCRdb's copy carries only in-frame clones and drops some. The top ten clones hold 1.6% of a sample with 110,000 to 150,000 clones, 60% to 80% of them seen once. The sample taken for sequencing was PBMCs. The clonotype originates from a woman aged 30 to 39 in good health and CMV-seronegative. V gene TRBV5-4 combines with J gene TRBJ1-5; tentative D call: TRBD1 (5 bases). The DNA for the CDR3 is TGTGCCAGCAGCGATGCGCGACAGAGCAATCAGCCCCAGCATTTT. It specifies CASSDARQSNQPQHF.